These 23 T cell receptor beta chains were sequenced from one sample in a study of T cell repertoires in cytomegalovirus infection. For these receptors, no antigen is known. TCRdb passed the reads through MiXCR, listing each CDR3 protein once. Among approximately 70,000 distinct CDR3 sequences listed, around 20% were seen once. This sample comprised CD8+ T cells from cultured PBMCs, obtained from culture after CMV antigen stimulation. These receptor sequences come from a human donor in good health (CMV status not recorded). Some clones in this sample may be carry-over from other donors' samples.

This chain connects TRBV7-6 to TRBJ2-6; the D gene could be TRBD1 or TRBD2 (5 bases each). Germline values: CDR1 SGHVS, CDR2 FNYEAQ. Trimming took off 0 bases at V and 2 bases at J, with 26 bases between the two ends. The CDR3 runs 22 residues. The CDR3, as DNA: TGTGCCAGCAGCTTAGCGCTAACCCCAAAGGACCCGTGGGGGACTGGGGCCAACGTCCTGACTTTC. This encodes CASSLALTPKDPWGTGANVLTF.

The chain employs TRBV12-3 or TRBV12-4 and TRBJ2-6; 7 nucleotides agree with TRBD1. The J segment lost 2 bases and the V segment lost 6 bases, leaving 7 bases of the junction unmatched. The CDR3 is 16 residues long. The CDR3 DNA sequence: TGTGCCAGCAGCTTACCCAGGGGGACTGGGGCCAACGTCCTGACTTTC. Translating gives CASSLPRGTGANVLTF.

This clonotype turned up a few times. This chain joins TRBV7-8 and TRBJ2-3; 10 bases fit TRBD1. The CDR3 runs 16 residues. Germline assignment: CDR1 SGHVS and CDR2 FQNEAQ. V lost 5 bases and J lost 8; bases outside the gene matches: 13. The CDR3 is CASSPLPGQGRGTQYF. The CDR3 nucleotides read TGTGCCAGCAGCCCATTACCGGGACAGGGGAGGGGTACGCAGTATTTT.

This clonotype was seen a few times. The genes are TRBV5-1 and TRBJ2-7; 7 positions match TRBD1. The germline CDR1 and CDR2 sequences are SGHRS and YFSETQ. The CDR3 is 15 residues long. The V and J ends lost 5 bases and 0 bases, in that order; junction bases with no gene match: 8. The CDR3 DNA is TGCGCCAGCAGATCTTCCGGGACAGCCTCCTACGAGCAGTACTTC. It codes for CASRSSGTASYEQYF.

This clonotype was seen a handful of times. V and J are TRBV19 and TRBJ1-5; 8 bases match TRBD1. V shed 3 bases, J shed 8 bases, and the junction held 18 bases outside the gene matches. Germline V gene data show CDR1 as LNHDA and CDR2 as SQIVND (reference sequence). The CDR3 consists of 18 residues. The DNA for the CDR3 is TGTGCCAGTAGTATCGATAGGCAGGGGGCGACGGAAAGGAAGCCCCAGCATTTT. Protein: CASSIDRQGATERKPQHF.

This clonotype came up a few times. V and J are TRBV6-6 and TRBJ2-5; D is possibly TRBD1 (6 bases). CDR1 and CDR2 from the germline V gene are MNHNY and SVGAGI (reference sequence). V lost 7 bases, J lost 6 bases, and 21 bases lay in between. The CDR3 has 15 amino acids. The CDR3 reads CASTNEGHTTKTQYF. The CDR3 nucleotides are TGTGCCAGCACCAACGAGGGACACACCACGAAGACCCAGTACTTC.

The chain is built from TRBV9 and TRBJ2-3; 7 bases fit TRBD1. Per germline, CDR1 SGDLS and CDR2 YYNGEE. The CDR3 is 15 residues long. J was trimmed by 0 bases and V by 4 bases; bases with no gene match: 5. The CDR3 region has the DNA TGTGCCAGCAGCAGGACAGGTACTAGCACAGATACGCAGTATTTT. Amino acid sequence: CASSRTGTSTDTQYF.

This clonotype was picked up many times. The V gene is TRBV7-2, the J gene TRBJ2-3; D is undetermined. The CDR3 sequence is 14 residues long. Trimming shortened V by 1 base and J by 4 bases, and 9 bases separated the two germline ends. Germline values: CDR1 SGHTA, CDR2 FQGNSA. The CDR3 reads CASSLEGPPDTQYF. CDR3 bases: TGTGCCAGCAGCTTAGAGGGCCCCCCAGATACGCAGTATTTT.

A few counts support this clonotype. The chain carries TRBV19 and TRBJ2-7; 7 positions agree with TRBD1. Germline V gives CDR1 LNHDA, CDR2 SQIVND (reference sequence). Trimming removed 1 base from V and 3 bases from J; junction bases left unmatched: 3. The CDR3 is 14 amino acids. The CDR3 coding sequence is TGTGCCAGTAGTATAGGGCGACAGGGCTACGAGCAGTACTTC. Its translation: CASSIGRQGYEQYF.

CDR3 sequence reads: CASSHPGQGSSYEQYF. The CDR3 DNA reads as TGCGCCAGCAGCCACCCGGGACAGGGGAGCTCCTACGAGCAGTACTTC. J is TRBJ2-7 and V is TRBV4-1, with 10 bases lining up with TRBD1. V dropped 3 bases and J dropped 0; count of bases not matched to a gene: 5. The CDR3 runs 16 residues. Germline loops: CDR1 MGHRA, CDR2 YSYEKL.

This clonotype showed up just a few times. The CDR3 nucleotides read TGCAGTGCTAGAGATCTCAGGGGGGTATTGGCCCTCCACTTT. This gives the protein CSARDLRGVLALHF. The genes are TRBV20-1 and TRBJ1-6, with 7 bases fitting TRBD1. Germline assignment: CDR1 DFQATT and CDR2 SNEGSKA (reference sequence). V lost 0 bases to trimming and J lost 14 bases; unmatched junction nucleotides: 10. There are 14 residues in the CDR3.

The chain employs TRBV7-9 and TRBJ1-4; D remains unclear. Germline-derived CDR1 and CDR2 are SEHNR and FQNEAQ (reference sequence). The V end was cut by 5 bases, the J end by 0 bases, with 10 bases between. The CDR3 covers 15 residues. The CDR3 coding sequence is TGTGCCAGCAGCGTATCCTCCTCAACTAATGAAAAACTGTTTTTT. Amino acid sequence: CASSVSSSTNEKLFF.

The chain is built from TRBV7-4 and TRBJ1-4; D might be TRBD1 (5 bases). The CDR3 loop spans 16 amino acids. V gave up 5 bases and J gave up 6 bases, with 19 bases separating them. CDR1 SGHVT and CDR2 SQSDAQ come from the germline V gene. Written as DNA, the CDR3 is TGTGCCAGCAGCCCACGAGTAACAGGAATATATGAAAAACTGTTTTTT. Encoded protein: CASSPRVTGIYEKLFF.

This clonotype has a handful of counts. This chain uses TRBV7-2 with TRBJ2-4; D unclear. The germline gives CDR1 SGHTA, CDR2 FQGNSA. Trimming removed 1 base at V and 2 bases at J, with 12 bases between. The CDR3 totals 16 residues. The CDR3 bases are TGTGCCAGCAGCTTAGAATTGCGACGGACCAAAAACATTCAGTACTTC. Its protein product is CASSLELRRTKNIQYF.

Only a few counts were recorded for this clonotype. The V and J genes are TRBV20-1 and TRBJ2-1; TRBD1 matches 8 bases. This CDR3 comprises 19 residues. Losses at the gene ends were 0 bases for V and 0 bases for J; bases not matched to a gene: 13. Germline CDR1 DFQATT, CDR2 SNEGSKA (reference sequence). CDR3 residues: CSARDLIPLTGDSYNEQFF. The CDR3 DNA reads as TGCAGTGCTAGAGACCTAATACCCTTGACAGGGGACTCCTACAATGAGCAGTTCTTC.

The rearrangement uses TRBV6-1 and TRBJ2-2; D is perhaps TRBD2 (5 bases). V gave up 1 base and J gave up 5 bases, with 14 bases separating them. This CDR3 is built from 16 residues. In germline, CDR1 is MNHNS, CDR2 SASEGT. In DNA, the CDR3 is TGTGCCAGCAGTGAAGAAGAGAACAGAGGGACCGGGGAGCTGTTTTTT. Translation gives CASSEEENRGTGELFF.

The CDR3 sequence is CASSVRTGTPVGAFF. The CDR3 nucleotides read TGTGCCAGCAGCGTAAGGACAGGCACCCCGGTTGGAGCTTTCTTT. This chain joins TRBV7-8 and TRBJ1-1, with TRBD1 matching 7 bases. Germline-derived CDR1 and CDR2 are SGHVS and FQNEAQ. This CDR3 spans 15 amino acids. Trimming removed 5 bases from V and 10 bases from J; junction bases left unmatched: 16.

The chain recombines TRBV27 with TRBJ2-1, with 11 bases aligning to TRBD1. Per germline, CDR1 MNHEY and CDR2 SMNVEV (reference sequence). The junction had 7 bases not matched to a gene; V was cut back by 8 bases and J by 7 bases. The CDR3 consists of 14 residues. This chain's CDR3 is CASSGTGGLNEQFF. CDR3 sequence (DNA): TGTGCCAGCTCAGGGACAGGGGGTTTGAATGAGCAGTTCTTC.

The CDR3 loop reads CASSRSATNEKLFF. CDR3 DNA: TGTGCCAGCAGCCGGAGTGCAACTAATGAAAAACTGTTTTTT. The rearrangement links TRBV7-8 to TRBJ1-4, with no clear D. The germline CDR1 and CDR2 sequences are SGHVS and FQNEAQ. Between the trimmed V and J ends, which lost 5 bases and 0 bases, there was a span of 7 bases. The CDR3 sequence is 14 residues long.

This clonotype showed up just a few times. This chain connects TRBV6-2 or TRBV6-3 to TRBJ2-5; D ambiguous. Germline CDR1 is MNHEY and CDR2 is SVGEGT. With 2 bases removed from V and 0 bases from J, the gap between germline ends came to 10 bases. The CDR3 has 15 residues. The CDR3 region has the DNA TGTGCCAGCAGTTACCGGACCCTGTACCAAGAGACCCAGTACTTC. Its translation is CASSYRTLYQETQYF.

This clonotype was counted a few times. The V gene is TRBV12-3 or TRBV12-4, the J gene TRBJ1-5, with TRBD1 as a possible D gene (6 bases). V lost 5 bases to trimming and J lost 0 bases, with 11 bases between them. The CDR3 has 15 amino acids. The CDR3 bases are TGTGCCAGCAGTCGTGGGGGGCCTAGCAATCAGCCCCAGCATTTT. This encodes CASSRGGPSNQPQHF.

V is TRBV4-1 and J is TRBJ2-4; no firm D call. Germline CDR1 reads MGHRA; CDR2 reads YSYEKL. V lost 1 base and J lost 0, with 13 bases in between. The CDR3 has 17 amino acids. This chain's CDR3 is CASSQGTGSLAKNIQYF. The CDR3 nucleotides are TGCGCCAGCAGCCAAGGTACCGGCTCCCTAGCCAAAAACATTCAGTACTTC.

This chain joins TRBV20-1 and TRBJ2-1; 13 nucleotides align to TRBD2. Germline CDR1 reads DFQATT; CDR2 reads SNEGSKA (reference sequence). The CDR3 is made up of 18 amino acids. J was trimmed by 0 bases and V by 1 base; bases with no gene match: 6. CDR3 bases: TGCAGTGCTAGAGCCGGGACTAGCGGGATAAGCTCCTACAATGAGCAGTTCTTC. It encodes CSARAGTSGISSYNEQFF.